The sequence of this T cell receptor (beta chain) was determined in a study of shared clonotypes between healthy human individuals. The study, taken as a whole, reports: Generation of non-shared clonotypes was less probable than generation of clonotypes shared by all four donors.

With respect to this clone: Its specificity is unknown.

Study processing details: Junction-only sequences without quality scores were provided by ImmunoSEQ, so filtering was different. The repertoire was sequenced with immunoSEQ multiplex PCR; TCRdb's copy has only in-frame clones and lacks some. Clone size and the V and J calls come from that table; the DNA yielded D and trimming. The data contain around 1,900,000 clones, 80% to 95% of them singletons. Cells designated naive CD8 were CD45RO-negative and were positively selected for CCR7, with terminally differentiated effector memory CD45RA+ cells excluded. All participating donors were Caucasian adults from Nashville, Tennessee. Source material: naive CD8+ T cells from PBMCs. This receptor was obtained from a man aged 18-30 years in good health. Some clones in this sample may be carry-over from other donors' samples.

The CDR3 coding sequence is TGTGCCAGTAGAGGCAGGGGGCTGTACGAGCAGTACTTC. The encoded protein is CASRGRGLYEQYF. The rearrangement links TRBV19 to TRBJ2-7; 8 bases are shared with TRBD1. This CDR3 spans 13 amino acids. CDR1 is LNHDA, CDR2 SQIVND, per germline (reference sequence). V shed 6 bases and J 4 bases; nucleotides not matched to a gene: 5.